Sequencing of this TCR beta chain was carried out in a study of blood T cell repertoires in COVID-19. Trimming at V came to 6 bases and at J to 4 bases, leaving 7 bases not matched to a gene. This CDR3 has 14 residues. The germline gives CDR1 LNHDA, CDR2 SQIVND (reference sequence). Profiling relied on immunoSEQ multiplex PCR, and the TCRdb table lists in-frame clones only, not all of them. The sample contains fewer than 120,000 clones, 88% of which appear only once. The specimen was peripheral blood. This TCR was recovered from a woman aged 45-59 years with acute or convalescent COVID-19. The rearrangement uses TRBV19 and TRBJ1-1; 8 bases agree with TRBD1. The CDR3 is CASSRQGMATEAFF. In nucleotides, the CDR3 is TGTGCCAGTAGCAGACAGGGGATGGCCACTGAAGCTTTCTTT.